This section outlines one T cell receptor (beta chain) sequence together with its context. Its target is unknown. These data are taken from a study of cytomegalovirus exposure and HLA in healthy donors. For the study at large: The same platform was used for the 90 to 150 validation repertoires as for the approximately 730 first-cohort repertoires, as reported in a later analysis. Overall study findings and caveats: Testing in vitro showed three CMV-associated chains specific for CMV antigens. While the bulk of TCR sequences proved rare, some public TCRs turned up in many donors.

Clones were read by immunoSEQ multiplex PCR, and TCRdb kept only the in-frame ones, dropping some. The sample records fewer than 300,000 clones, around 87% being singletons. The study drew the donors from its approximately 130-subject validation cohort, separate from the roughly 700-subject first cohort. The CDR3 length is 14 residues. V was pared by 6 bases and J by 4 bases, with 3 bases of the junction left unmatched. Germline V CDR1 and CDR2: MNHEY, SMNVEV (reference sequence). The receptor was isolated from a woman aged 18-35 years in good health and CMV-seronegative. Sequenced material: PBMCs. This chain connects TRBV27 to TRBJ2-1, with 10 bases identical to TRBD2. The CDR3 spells CASRRLAGYNEQFF. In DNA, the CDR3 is TGTGCCAGCAGACGACTAGCGGGTTACAATGAGCAGTTCTTC.